A selection of T cell receptor beta chains follows, all from one sample in a study of CD4 T cells in relation to SARS-CoV-2 and coronaviruses. No cognate antigen is known for these TCRs. Using immunoSEQ multiplex PCR, the repertoire was profiled, and TCRdb retains in-frame clones only, with some absent. The sample lists about 35,000 clones, 70% to 85% occurring once. The sample consisted of memory CD4+ T cells from PBMCs, cultured in vitro. These receptor sequences come from an adult with COVID-19. Both conserved end residues are part of each CDR3. The order of the fields is D gene, V gene, clone size, J gene, CDR3 protein, CDR3 DNA. D genes are given only for firm matches. Expanded clones get a size class; other rows say once, few or many, or leave the size out.

.	TRBV18	.	TRBJ2-3	CASSPGDSDTQYF	TGTGCCAGCTCACCAGGGGATTCAGATACGCAGTATTTT
.	TRBV7-3	.	TRBJ2-7	CASSLGDGHPLLEYEQYF	TGTGCCAGCAGCTTAGGCGATGGACACCCCCTTCTCGAATACGAGCAGTACTTC
.	TRBV5-4	.	TRBJ2-7	CASSFPQGGVMEQYF	TGTGCCAGCAGCTTTCCACAGGGCGGGGTGATGGAGCAGTACTTC
.	TRBV18	.	TRBJ1-5	CASSDGTNSNQPQHF	TGTGCCAGCTCTGACGGAACGAATAGCAATCAGCCCCAGCATTTT
TRBD2	TRBV3-1/TRBV3-2	.	TRBJ2-3	CASSLNSGDTQYF	TGTGCCAGCAGCCTTAATAGCGGGGATACGCAGTATTTT
.	TRBV5-6	.	TRBJ2-7	CASSFSSGIRSYEQYF	TGTGCCAGCAGCTTTTCATCCGGGATTCGATCCTACGAGCAGTACTTC
.	TRBV7-2	once	TRBJ2-4	CASSLEGTVGNIQYF	TGTGCCAGCAGCTTAGAGGGTACGGTGGGAAACATTCAGTACTTC
TRBD1	TRBV27	.	TRBJ2-5	CASSPEDRGPSLAETQYF	TGTGCCAGCAGTCCCGAAGACAGGGGGCCTAGCCTGGCTGAGACCCAGTACTTC
.	TRBV28	.	TRBJ1-5	CASNRGGDQPQHF	TGTGCCAGCAATAGGGGGGGGGACCAGCCCCAGCATTTT
TRBD2	TRBV7-9	few	TRBJ2-3	CASSPHPGLAGYTDTQYF	TGTGCCAGCAGCCCCCACCCGGGACTAGCGGGGTACACAGATACGCAGTATTTT
TRBD1	TRBV18	.	TRBJ2-1	CASSSGGPFPHEQFF	TGTGCCAGCTCATCAGGGGGCCCCTTCCCCCATGAGCAGTTCTTC
TRBD2	TRBV25-1	.	TRBJ2-1	CASSEPSGTSGSTEQFF	TGTGCCAGCAGTGAGCCGTCCGGGACTAGCGGGAGTACTGAGCAGTTCTTC
.	TRBV27	.	TRBJ2-3	CASSLLSDYLRRDTQYF	TGTGCCAGCAGTTTATTGTCGGACTACCTACGACGAGATACGCAGTATTTT
.	TRBV20-1	few	TRBJ2-1	CRAFVEQFF	TGCAGGGCATTCGTGGAGCAGTTCTTC
TRBD2	TRBV6-5	.	TRBJ2-3	CASSSLAGLTDTQYF	TGTGCCAGCAGTTCACTAGCGGGCCTCACAGATACGCAGTATTTT
.	TRBV2	.	TRBJ2-4	CASRQGYIQYF	TGTGCCAGCAGACAGGGTTACATTCAGTACTTC
TRBD2	TRBV30	.	TRBJ2-3	CAWELAGATDTQYF	TGTGCCTGGGAGCTAGCGGGAGCCACAGATACGCAGTATTTT
.	TRBV4-1	.	TRBJ1-4	CASSQIGTTNEKLFF	TGCGCCAGCAGCCAAATCGGGACAACTAATGAAAAACTGTTTTTT
TRBD1	TRBV4-1	.	TRBJ1-2	CAGPKSRQGVMKVTQLYGYTF	TGCGCTGGCCCAAAGTCGCGACAGGGCGTTATGAAAGTCACTCAACTGTATGGCTACACCTTC
.	TRBV6-4	.	TRBJ1-5	CASSPRQGNQPQHF	TGTGCCAGCAGTCCCCGACAGGGCAATCAGCCCCAGCATTTT
TRBD1	TRBV5-4	.	TRBJ2-5	CASSLAGQPSQETQYF	TGTGCCAGCAGCTTGGCGGGACAGCCGAGTCAAGAGACCCAGTACTTC
.	TRBV2	.	TRBJ2-5	CASSDVAWGAETQYF	TGTGCCAGCAGTGATGTCGCATGGGGGGCGGAGACCCAGTACTTC
TRBD1	TRBV28	.	TRBJ1-2	CASSSWTGGNYGYTF	TGTGCCAGCAGTTCTTGGACAGGGGGGAACTATGGCTACACCTTC
TRBD2	TRBV29-1	.	TRBJ2-5	CSVDRLAGGPIQETQYF	TGCAGCGTCGACCGACTAGCGGGAGGGCCGATCCAAGAGACCCAGTACTTC
TRBD1	TRBV2	.	TRBJ2-7	CASSEADPRQGDEQYF	TGTGCCAGCAGTGAAGCGGATCCGAGGCAGGGGGACGAGCAGTACTTC
.	TRBV28	.	TRBJ2-7	CASTGFGEQYF	TGTGCCAGCACGGGGTTTGGGGAGCAGTACTTC
TRBD2	TRBV19	.	TRBJ2-2	CASSRLAGHTGELFF	TGTGCCAGTAGTCGACTAGCGGGACACACCGGGGAGCTGTTTTTT
.	TRBV3-1/TRBV3-2	.	TRBJ1-2	CASSQGVPRHGYTF	TGTGCCAGCAGCCAAGGGGTCCCGCGGCATGGCTACACCTTC
.	TRBV10-3	once	TRBJ1-2	CAISAVGTNYGYTF	TGTGCCATCAGTGCTGTAGGGACTAACTATGGCTACACCTTC